Presented here are 3 T cell receptor beta chains from one specimen sequenced in a study of cytomegalovirus exposure and HLA in healthy donors. Clones were read by immunoSEQ multiplex PCR, and TCRdb kept only the in-frame ones, dropping some. The data contain about 140,000 clones, roughly 86% of them singletons. Sequencing was performed on PBMCs. Receptors originate from a woman aged 25 to 39 in good health and CMV-seronegative.

This rearrangement joins TRBV15 to TRBJ2-1; 9 nucleotides line up with TRBD2. In germline, CDR1 is LNHNV, CDR2 YYDKDF (reference sequence). This CDR3 has 15 residues. V shed 8 bases, J shed 9 bases, and the junction held 14 bases outside the gene matches. This chain's CDR3 is CATENTGRGGSEQFF. For the CDR3, the DNA is TGTGCCACCGAGAACACGGGGCGGGGGGGCAGTGAGCAGTTCTTC.

V gene TRBV2 combines with J gene TRBJ1-5, with 7 bases that match TRBD1. The CDR3 is made up of 14 amino acids. Losses at the gene ends were 5 bases for V and 7 bases for J; bases not matched to a gene: 8. In germline, CDR1 is SNHLY, CDR2 FYNNEI. The CDR3 DNA reads as TGTGCCAGCAGTAGACAGGGTTCAGGGCAGCCCCAGCATTTT. The encoded protein is CASSRQGSGQPQHF.

The chain links TRBV2 to TRBJ1-1, with D tentatively TRBD1 (5 bases). This CDR3 is built from 13 residues. With 3 bases removed from V and 5 bases from J, the gap between germline ends came to 10 bases. In germline, CDR1 is SNHLY, CDR2 FYNNEI. The CDR3 region is CASSDRGWTEAFF. CDR3 in DNA: TGTGCCAGCAGTGATCGGGGGTGGACTGAAGCTTTCTTT.